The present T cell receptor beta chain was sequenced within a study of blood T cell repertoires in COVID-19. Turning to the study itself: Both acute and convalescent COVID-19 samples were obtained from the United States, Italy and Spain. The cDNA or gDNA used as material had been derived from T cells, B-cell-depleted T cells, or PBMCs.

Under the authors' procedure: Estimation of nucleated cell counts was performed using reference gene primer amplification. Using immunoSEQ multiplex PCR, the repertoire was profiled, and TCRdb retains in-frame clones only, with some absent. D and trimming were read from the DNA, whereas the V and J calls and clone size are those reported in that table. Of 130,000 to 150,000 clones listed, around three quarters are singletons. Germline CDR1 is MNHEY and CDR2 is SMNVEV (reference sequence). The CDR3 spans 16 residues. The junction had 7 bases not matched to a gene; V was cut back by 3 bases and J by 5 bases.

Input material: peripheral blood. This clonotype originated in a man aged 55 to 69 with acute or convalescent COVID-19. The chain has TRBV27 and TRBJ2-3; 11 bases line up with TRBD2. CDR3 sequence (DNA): TGTGCCAGCAGTTTCCTTACTAGCGGGGGCAAAGATACGCAGTATTTT. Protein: CASSFLTSGGKDTQYF.